This T cell receptor beta chain was recorded in a study of breast tumors, draining lymph nodes, adjacent tissues. Findings and caveats of the study: Data only fit, rather than demonstrated, lymph node origin of most tumor T cells. Tumor TCR diversity was below lymph nodes but above nontumor tissue.

The sample holds many counts of this clonotype. The antigen is undetermined. MiXCR was run by TCRdb on the multiplex PCR reads, yielding one entry per CDR3 protein. The sample shows approximately 150,000 distinct CDR3 sequences, about 30% of them seen only once. Breast cancer patients provided tissue from their axillary draining lymph nodes. CDR1 is MNHNY and CDR2 is SVGAGI in the germline V gene (reference sequence). Trimming took off 5 bases at V and 0 bases at J, with 11 bases between the two ends. The CDR3 is 15 residues long. The source material was axillary lymph node tissue. V usage is TRBV6-6 and J usage is TRBJ1-5, with D possibly matching TRBD1 (6 bases). This receptor was obtained from a female donor with breast cancer. Some clones in this sample may be carry-over from other donors' samples. The CDR3 protein is CASSHGGYSNQPQHF. Written as DNA, the CDR3 is TGTGCCAGCAGTCACGGGGGCTATAGCAATCAGCCCCAGCATTTT.